This T cell receptor (beta chain) was documented in a study of blood T cell repertoires in COVID-19. Study details: The origin of the acute and convalescent COVID-19 samples was the United States, Italy and Spain. PBMCs, B-cell-depleted T cells, or T cells were the source of the cDNA or gDNA that made up the material.

Recruits, aged roughly 18 to 95 years, lived in 24 US areas. All recovered Cohort 3 donors got two negative PCRs, got clearance, or saw symptom resolution. TCRdb's table, derived via immunoSEQ multiplex PCR, lists solely in-frame clones and lacks some. This sample has some 320,000 clones; about 89% occur once, and the top ten carry about 5.2%. The CDR3 extends over 15 amino acids. Germline V lookup: CDR1 LNHDA, CDR2 SQIVND (reference sequence). Trimming shortened V by 8 bases and J by 5 bases, and 21 bases separated the two germline ends. The specimen was PBMCs or T cells enriched from blood (not recorded which). The chain has TRBV19 and TRBJ1-1; a possible D gene is TRBD1 (5 bases). This TCR came from a man in his 60s who had recovered from COVID-19. This CDR3 reads CASSHTQGLGTEAFF. The CDR3 region has the DNA TGTGCCAGTTCGCATACGCAGGGTTTAGGAACTGAAGCTTTCTTT.